This T cell receptor (beta chain) is drawn from a study of T-cell reconstitution after alpha-beta-depleted transplantation in children. Unique molecular identifiers were incorporated when the TCRbeta library was constructed. One entry per CDR3 protein results from TCRdb running MiXCR on the PCR reads. Of some 400,000 distinct CDR3 sequences listed, approximately 20% were seen once; the top ten hold around 4%. Only a few counts were recorded for this clonotype. This receptor was obtained from a human donor who donated a stem cell graft to a child with acute myeloid leukemia. This sample comprised PBMCs from the stem cell graft donor, obtained from the stem cell graft.

The CDR3 DNA is TGTGCCAGCAGTTTGGCAGGGCGGCAGACCCAGTACTTC. It translates to CASSLAGRQTQYF. The V and J genes are TRBV27 and TRBJ2-5; D is perhaps TRBD1 (5 bases). The V end was cut by 3 bases, the J end by 6 bases, with 11 bases between. Germline V gene lookup returns CDR1 MNHEY and CDR2 SMNVEV (reference sequence). CDR3 length: 13 residues.